Following are 5 T cell receptor beta chains from one sample sequenced in a study of CD8+CD57+ T cells in acquired aplastic anemia. An expansion of CD8+CD57+ cells by flow cytometry had been shown in patients chosen for sequencing. Genomic DNA, serving as template, underwent TCR beta VDJ and CDR3 profiling. Via MiXCR, TCRdb re-called the reads, giving one row per CDR3 protein. The sample includes 200,000 to 300,000 distinct CDR3 sequences, 82% of them seen just once. The specimen was sorted CD4+, CD8+, or CD8+CD57+ T cells (not recorded which) from PBMCs. These receptors were obtained from a human donor with aplastic anemia.

Regarding this clonotype: Compared with germline, one end of the junction differs, possibly owing to a read error. The chain uses TRBV7-9 and TRBJ2-1; no clear D. CDR1 and CDR2 from the germline V gene are SEHNR and FQNEAQ (reference sequence). The CDR3 runs 15 residues. The DNA for the CDR3 is TGTGCCAGCTCCCGGAAAGTTCGGGCCTACAATCAGCAGTTCTTC. Protein product: CASSRKVRAYNQQFF.

In regard to this clonotype: The germline gene is not matched at one end of the junction; a read error may be the cause. The chain is built from TRBV10-3 and TRBJ2-4; TRBD2 matches 16 bases. CDR3 length equals 16 residues. Germline V CDR1 and CDR2: ENHRY, SYGVKD. CDR3 DNA sequence: TGTGCCACCAGTGATGGGGGACTAGCGGGAGGGTCCCCTCAGTACTTC. It yields the protein CATSDGGLAGGSPQYF.

In the case of this clonotype: The conserved final phenylalanine or tryptophan is absent from the CDR3, which likely points to a read error. The chain combines TRBV2 with TRBJ1-5, with D uncertain. The J call may be incorrect, as the DNA end agrees better with TRBJ2-3. This CDR3 is built from 14 residues. Germline V gene data show CDR1 as SNHLY and CDR2 as FYNNEI. The CDR3 DNA sequence: TGTGCCAGCAGTGAGGGCTACAGCAATCCGCCCCAGTATTGT. Translation gives CASSEGYSNPPQYC.

This clonotype was seen a few times. V and J are TRBV7-2 and TRBJ1-1; D unclear. Trimming cost V 0 bases and J 5 bases, with 13 bases left between them. CDR1 SGHTA and CDR2 FQGNSA come from the germline V gene. CDR3 length equals 15 residues. DNA for the CDR3: TGTGCCAGCAGCTTAGCTCTGAGTGGCGATACTGAAGCTTTCTTT. It codes for CASSLALSGDTEAFF. Together with reference TRBV7-2 and TRBJ1-1, the CDR3 gives the full variable domain: GAGVSQSPSNKVTEKGKDVELRCDPISGHTALYWYRQSLGQGLEFLIYFQGNSAPDKSGLPSDRFSAERTGGSVSTLTIQRTQQEDSAVYLCASSLALSGDTEAFFGQGTRLTVV.

V is TRBV7-2 and J is TRBJ2-1; 7 bases fit TRBD2. Trimming cost V 6 bases and J 6 bases; bases outside gene matches: 11. CDR1 and CDR2 from the germline V gene are SGHTA and FQGNSA. This CDR3 contains 15 residues. The CDR3 loop reads CASSSASGGCNEQFF. The CDR3 coding sequence is TGTGCCAGCAGTAGCGCTAGCGGAGGCTGCAATGAGCAGTTCTTC.